Sequencing of this TCR beta chain was carried out in a study of pediatric ulcerative colitis. To note about this clone: What it binds is not known.

The study's findings and limits: Two rectal clonotypes were found only in ulcerative colitis patients, all of them.

One to two pinch biopsies were taken from the rectum during colonoscopy. The germline gives CDR1 MNHEY, CDR2 SMNVEV (reference sequence). V lost 2 bases and J 4 bases, leaving 11 bases between the germline ends. The CDR3 loop spans 14 amino acids. Repertoires were generated with immunoSEQ multiplex PCR, while TCRdb's copy carries only in-frame clones and drops some. This table has 30,000 to 35,000 clones, roughly 81% appearing once. The specimen sequenced was gut tissue. V gene TRBV27 combines with J gene TRBJ2-5; possible D gene TRBD2, 5 bases. This receptor was taken from a boy between 5 and 17 years old with mild ulcerative colitis. CDR3 amino acids: CASSLTVAGETQYF. CDR3 nucleotide sequence: TGTGCCAGCAGTTTAACGGTGGCGGGAGAGACCCAGTACTTC.